Listed below are T cell receptor beta chains from one sample, sequenced in a study of CD8+ T cells in alopecia areata. Clones were read by immunoSEQ multiplex PCR, and TCRdb kept only the in-frame ones, dropping some. The table lists 180,000 or so clones, about 47% of them singletons, with around 10% in the top ten. Sequenced here: CD8+ T cells sorted from blood, sampled at week 52, from a patient treated with tofacitinib. The source is a human donor with alopecia areata. Both conserved end residues are part of each CDR3. D genes are given only for firm matches. Not all rows give a size; the values are once, few, many and, for expanded clones, a class.

TRBD1	TRBJ2-7	TRBV5-1	NA	CASSLRTGEGYEQYF	TGCGCCAGCAGCCTTAGGACAGGGGAGGGCTACGAGCAGTACTTC
TRBD1	TRBJ2-5	TRBV29-1	NA	CSATQGEGTQYF	TGCAGCGCCACACAGGGGGAAGGGACCCAGTACTTC
TRBD1	TRBJ1-1	TRBV4-1	NA	CASNYPGQGATEAFF	TGCGCCAGCAACTACCCGGGACAGGGGGCCACTGAAGCTTTCTTT
NA	TRBJ2-7	TRBV12-5	NA	CASGLRDYEQYF	TGTGCTAGTGGTTTGCGAGACTACGAGCAGTACTTC
NA	TRBJ1-4	TRBV4-2	NA	CASSQGDTREKLFF	TGTGCCAGCAGCCAAGGGGACACGAGGGAAAAACTGTTTTTT
NA	TRBJ2-3	TRBV7-9	NA	CASSVPNTDTQYF	TGTGCCAGCAGCGTACCAAACACAGATACGCAGTATTTT
NA	TRBJ2-2	TRBV30	few	CAWSVRRNTGELFF	TGTGCCTGGAGTGTAAGGCGGAACACCGGGGAGCTGTTTTTT
NA	TRBJ2-7	TRBV21-1	NA	CASSIGGVDRFYEQYF	TGTGCCAGCAGCATAGGGGGGGTCGATAGATTCTACGAGCAGTACTTC
TRBD1	TRBJ2-3	TRBV7-9	NA	CASSLPRGHYTQYF	TGTGCCAGCAGCTTACCTAGGGGGCACTATACGCAGTATTTT
TRBD1	TRBJ1-6	TRBV29-1	NA	CSVRDRANSPLHF	TGCAGCGTTCGGGACAGGGCGAATTCACCCCTCCACTTT
TRBD2	TRBJ2-5	TRBV5-6	few	CASSSTSGAWGFGEETQYF	TGTGCCAGCAGCTCAACTAGCGGGGCTTGGGGTTTCGGGGAAGAGACCCAGTACTTC
NA	TRBJ2-7	TRBV5-6	few	CASSPEGGNEQYF	TGTGCCAGCAGCCCAGAAGGGGGAAACGAGCAGTACTTC
NA	TRBJ1-2	TRBV27	once	CASSLSGKGRYGYTF	TGTGCCAGCAGTTTATCCGGAAAAGGACGATATGGCTACACCTTC
NA	TRBJ2-5	TRBV5-1	NA	CASSPDSYQETQYF	TGCGCCAGCAGCCCCGACAGTTATCAAGAGACCCAGTACTTC
NA	TRBJ1-1	TRBV30	NA	CAWSAHLGVNTEAFF	TGTGCCTGGAGTGCCCATTTGGGGGTGAACACTGAAGCTTTCTTT